The clone carrying this T cell receptor (beta chain) turned up a few times. The data originate from a study of CD8+ T cells in alopecia areata. Sequencing used cDNA as its template, made by extracting RNA and reverse transcribing it. Clones were sequenced by immunoSEQ multiplex PCR, and TCRdb holds only the in-frame ones, with some missing. The repertoire consists of roughly 140,000 clones, with 45% to 60% occurring once and the leading ten covering around 19%. V lost 0 bases, J lost 9 bases, and 8 bases stayed unmatched. The CDR3 has 14 amino acids. Germline assignment: CDR1 SQVTM and CDR2 ANQGSEA. Sequences were derived from CD8+ T cells sorted from blood, sampled at week 0. The gene calls are TRBV29-1 and TRBJ1-2; 9 nucleotides match TRBD1. This sequence was found in a human donor with alopecia areata. CDR3 amino acids: CSVEDRTGVRSYTF. CDR3 bases: TGCAGCGTTGAAGATCGGACAGGGGTTCGGAGCTACACCTTC.